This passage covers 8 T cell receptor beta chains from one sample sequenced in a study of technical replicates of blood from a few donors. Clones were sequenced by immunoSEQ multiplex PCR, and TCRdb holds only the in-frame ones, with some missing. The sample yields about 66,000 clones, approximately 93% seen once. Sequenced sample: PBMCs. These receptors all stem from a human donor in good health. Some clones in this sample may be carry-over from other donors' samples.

The CDR3 region has the DNA TGCGCCAGCAGCCCCCGACAGGGATGGACTGAAGCTTTCTTT. This translates into CASSPRQGWTEAFF. V and J are TRBV4-3 and TRBJ1-1, with 7 positions matching TRBD1. J was trimmed by 5 bases and V by 4 bases; bases with no gene match: 7. The germline gives CDR1 LGHNA, CDR2 YSLEER. The CDR3 totals 14 residues.

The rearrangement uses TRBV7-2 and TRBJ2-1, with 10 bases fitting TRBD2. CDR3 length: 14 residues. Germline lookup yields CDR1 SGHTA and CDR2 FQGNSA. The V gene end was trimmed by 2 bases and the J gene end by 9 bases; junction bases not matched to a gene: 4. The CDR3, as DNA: TGTGCCAGCAGCTTACAGCGGGGGGGCTTTGAGCAGTTCTTC. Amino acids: CASSLQRGGFEQFF.

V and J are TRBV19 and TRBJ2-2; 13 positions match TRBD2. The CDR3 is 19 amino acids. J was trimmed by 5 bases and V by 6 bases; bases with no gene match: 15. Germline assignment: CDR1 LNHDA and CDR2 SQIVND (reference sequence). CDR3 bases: TGTGCCAGTAGCCCAGAAAGGTGGGGACTAGCGGGACAAACCGGGGAGCTGTTTTTT. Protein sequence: CASSPERWGLAGQTGELFF. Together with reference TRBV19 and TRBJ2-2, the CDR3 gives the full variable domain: DGGITQSPKYLFRKEGQNVTLSCEQNLNHDAMYWYRQDPGQGLRLIYYSQIVNDFQKGDIAEGYSVSREKKESFPLTVTSAQKNPTAFYLCASSPERWGLAGQTGELFFGEGSRLTVL.

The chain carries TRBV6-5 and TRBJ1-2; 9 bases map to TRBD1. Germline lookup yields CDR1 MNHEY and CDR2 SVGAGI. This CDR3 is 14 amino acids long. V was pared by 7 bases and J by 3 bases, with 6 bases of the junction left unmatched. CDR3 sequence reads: CASKEGQGYYGYTF. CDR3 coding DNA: TGTGCCAGCAAAGAGGGACAGGGCTACTATGGCTACACCTTC.

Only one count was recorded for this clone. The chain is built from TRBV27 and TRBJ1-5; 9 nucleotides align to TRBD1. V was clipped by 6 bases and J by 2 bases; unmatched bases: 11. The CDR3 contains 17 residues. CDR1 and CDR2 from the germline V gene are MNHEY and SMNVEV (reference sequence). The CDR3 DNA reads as TGTGCCAGCAGGCCCGGGACAGGGCCTCTTCGCAATCAGCCCCAGCATTTT. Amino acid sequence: CASRPGTGPLRNQPQHF.

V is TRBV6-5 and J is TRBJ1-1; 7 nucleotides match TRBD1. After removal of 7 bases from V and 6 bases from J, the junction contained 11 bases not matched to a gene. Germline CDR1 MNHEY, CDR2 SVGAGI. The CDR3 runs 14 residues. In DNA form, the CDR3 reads TGTGCCAGCACCCGGTCCCCTACAGGGGCTGAAGCTTTCTTT. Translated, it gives CASTRSPTGAEAFF.

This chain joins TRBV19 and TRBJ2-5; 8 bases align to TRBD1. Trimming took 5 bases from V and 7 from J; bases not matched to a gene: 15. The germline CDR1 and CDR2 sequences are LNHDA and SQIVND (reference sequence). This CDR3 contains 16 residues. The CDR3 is CASSPLPGQGFGTQYF. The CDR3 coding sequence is TGTGCCAGTAGTCCCCTCCCCGGACAGGGCTTTGGGACCCAGTACTTC.

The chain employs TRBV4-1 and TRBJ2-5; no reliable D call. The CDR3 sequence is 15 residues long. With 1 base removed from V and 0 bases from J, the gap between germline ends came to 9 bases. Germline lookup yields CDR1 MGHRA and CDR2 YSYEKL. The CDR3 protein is CASSQGFENQETQYF. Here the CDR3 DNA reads TGCGCCAGCAGCCAAGGGTTCGAGAACCAAGAGACCCAGTACTTC.